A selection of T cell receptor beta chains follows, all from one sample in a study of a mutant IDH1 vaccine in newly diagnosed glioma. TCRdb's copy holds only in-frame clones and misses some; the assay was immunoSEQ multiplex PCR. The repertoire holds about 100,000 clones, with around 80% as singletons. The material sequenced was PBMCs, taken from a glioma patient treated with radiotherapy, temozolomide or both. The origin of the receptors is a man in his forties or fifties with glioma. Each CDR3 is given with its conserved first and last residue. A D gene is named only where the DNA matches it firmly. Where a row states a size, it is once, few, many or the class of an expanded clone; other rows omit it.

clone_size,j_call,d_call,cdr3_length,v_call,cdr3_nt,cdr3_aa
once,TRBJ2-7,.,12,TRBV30,TGTGCCTGGAGTGTAAACGGCTACGAGCAGTACTTC,CAWSVNGYEQYF
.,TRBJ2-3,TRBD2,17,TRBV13,TGTGCCAGCAGCCCCATGGGACTAGCGGGGGCTGAAGATACGCAGTATTTT,CASSPMGLAGAEDTQYF
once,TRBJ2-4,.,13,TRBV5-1,TGCGCCAGCAGCTTGGTTGGCGGGGATCCGATTTACTTC,CASSLVGGDPIYF
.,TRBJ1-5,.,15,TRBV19,TGTGCCAGTAGTATACCGGCAGGCCGACGGGTATCTCAGCATTTT,CASSIPAGRRVSQHF
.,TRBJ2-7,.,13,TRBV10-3,TGTGCCATCAGTGAGTCCAGGTTCTACGAGCAGTACTTC,CAISESRFYEQYF
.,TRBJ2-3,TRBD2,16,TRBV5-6,TGTGCCAGCAGCGGCGGGACTAGCGGTCGCACAGATACGCAGTATTTT,CASSGGTSGRTDTQYF
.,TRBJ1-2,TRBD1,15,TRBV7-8,TGTGCCAGCAGCTCGGACAGGTTTTCTAACTATGGCTACACCTTC,CASSSDRFSNYGYTF
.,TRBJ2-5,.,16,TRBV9,TGTGCCAGCAGCGTAAGGGGCGGGGAGGCGGGAGAGACCCAGTACTTC,CASSVRGGEAGETQYF
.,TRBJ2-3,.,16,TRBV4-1,TGCGCCAGCAGCCACCAGGGTCGGAGTAGGACAGATACGCAGTATTTT,CASSHQGRSRTDTQYF
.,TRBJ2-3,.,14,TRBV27,TGTGCCAGCAGTTTGGAGATAGGGGCAGATACGCAGTATTTT,CASSLEIGADTQYF
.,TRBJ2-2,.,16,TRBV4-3,TGCGCCAGCAGCCAACCCTCACCGGGTAACACCGGGGAGCTGTTTTTT,CASSQPSPGNTGELFF
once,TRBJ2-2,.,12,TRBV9,TGTGCCAGCAGTTGGGTCACCGGGGAGCTGTTTTTT,CASSWVTGELFF
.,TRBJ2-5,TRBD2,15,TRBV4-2,TGTGCCAGCAGCCCAGAAGGGGCGGGAGGGGAGACCCAGTACTTC,CASSPEGAGGETQYF
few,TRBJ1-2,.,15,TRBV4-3,TGCGCCAGCAGCCAAGACAGGGTCGGGAACTATGGCTACACCTTC,CASSQDRVGNYGYTF
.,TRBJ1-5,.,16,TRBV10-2,TGCGCCAGCAGTGAGCCTCACGGGGGCCTCAATCAGCCCCAGCATTTT,CASSEPHGGLNQPQHF
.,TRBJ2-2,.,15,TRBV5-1,TGCGCCAGCAGCTTGGATAGGGGTTCCACCGGGGAGCTGTTTTTT,CASSLDRGSTGELFF
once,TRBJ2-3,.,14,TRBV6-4,TGTGCCAGCAGTGAGAGGGGGGGCACAGATACGCAGTATTTT,CASSERGGTDTQYF
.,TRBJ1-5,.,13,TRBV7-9,TGTGCCAGCAGCCCCAGTCAAAATCAGCCCCAGCATTTT,CASSPSQNQPQHF
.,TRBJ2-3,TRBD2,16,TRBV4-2,TGTGCCAGCAGCCAAGACGCTAGCGGGGTATCAGATACGCAGTATTTT,CASSQDASGVSDTQYF
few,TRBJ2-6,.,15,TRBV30,TGTGCCTGGATGGCTGGGAGCTCTGGGGCCAACGTCCTGACTTTC,CAWMAGSSGANVLTF
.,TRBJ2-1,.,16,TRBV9,TGTGCCAGCAGCGTAGCTCCCCGGGCGGGGCCCCTTGAGCAGTTCTTC,CASSVAPRAGPLEQFF
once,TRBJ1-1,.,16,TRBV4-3,TGCGCCAGCAGCCAAGATCGGTTAGGGGTAGACACTGAAGCTTTCTTT,CASSQDRLGVDTEAFF
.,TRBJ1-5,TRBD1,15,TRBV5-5,TGTGCCAGCAGCTTGGGGGGGACAGGGCATCAGCCCCAGCATTTT,CASSLGGTGHQPQHF
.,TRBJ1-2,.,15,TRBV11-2,TGTGCCAGCAGCTTAGCAGGGGCTGAGGGCTATGGCTACACCTTC,CASSLAGAEGYGYTF
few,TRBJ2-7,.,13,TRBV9,TGTGCCAGCAGCGTAGGAGGGAACTACGAGCAGTACTTC,CASSVGGNYEQYF
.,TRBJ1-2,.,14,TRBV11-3,TGTGCCAGCAGCCCTTACCAGGGAAACTATGGCTACACCTTC,CASSPYQGNYGYTF
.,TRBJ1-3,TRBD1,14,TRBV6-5,TGTGCCAGCAGCTGGGACAGGGGGCACAACACCATATATTTT,CASSWDRGHNTIYF
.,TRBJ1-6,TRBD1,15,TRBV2,TGTGCCAGCAGTTCGCCAGGGGGCGAGAATTCACCCCTCCACTTT,CASSSPGGENSPLHF
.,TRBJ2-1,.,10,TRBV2,TGTGCCAGCAGTGAGGGTGAGCAGTTCTTC,CASSEGEQFF
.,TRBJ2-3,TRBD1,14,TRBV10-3,TGTGCCATCAGGAGGGGGCCTAGCACAGATACGCAGTATTTT,CAIRRGPSTDTQYF
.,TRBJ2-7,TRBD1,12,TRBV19,TGTGCCAGTGGGCAGGGGGCCTACGAGCAGTACTTC,CASGQGAYEQYF
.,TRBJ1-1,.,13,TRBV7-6,TGTGCCAGCAGCTTATCAGGGAACACTGAAGCTTTCTTT,CASSLSGNTEAFF
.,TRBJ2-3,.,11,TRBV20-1,TGCAGTGCTACCACTAGCAATACGCAGTATTTT,CSATTSNTQYF
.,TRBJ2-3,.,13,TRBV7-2,TGTGCCAGCAGCCCCCTCGCCTCAGATACGCAGTATTTT,CASSPLASDTQYF
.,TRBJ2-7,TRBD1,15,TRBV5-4,TGTGCCAGCAGTATCGGACAGGGCAGCTCCTACGAGCAGTACTTC,CASSIGQGSSYEQYF
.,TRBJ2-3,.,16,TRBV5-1,TGCGCCAGCAGCTTGAGGGGCGCAGCTAGCACAGATACGCAGTATTTT,CASSLRGAASTDTQYF
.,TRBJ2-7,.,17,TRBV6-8,TGTGCCAGCAGTTATTATCCAGCGCGCCTAAGCGGCTACGAGCAGTACTTC,CASSYYPARLSGYEQYF
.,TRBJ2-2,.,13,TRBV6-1,TGTGCCAGCAGTGGACAGAACACCGGGGAGCTGTTTTTT,CASSGQNTGELFF
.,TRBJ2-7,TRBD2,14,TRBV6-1,TGTGCCACGGAACTAGCGGGAGGGAAGTACGAGCAGTACTTC,CATELAGGKYEQYF
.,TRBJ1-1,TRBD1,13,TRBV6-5,TGTGCCATCAGAGGGGGCAGGGACACTGAAGCTTTCTTT,CAIRGGRDTEAFF
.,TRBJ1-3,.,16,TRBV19,TGTGCCAGTAGTATATTCGCAGCCCGCTCTGGAAACACCATATATTTT,CASSIFAARSGNTIYF
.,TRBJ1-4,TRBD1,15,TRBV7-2,TGTGCCAGCAGCCGCGACAGGGGGAAAAGCGAAAAACTGTTTTTT,CASSRDRGKSEKLFF